The rows below give T cell receptor beta chains drawn from one sample of a study of blood T cell repertoires in COVID-19. Some clones are missing from TCRdb's copy, which holds only in-frame ones; the method was immunoSEQ multiplex PCR. The sample contains 210,000 or so clones, about four fifths of which appear only once. The source material was peripheral blood. The receptors were gathered from a woman between 45 and 65 years old with active or convalescent COVID-19. The CDR3 runs from the conserved cysteine through the conserved F or W. D genes are given only for firm matches. The size field is filled for only some rows; it gives once, few, many or a size class.

j_call,d_call,v_call,clone_size,cdr3_aa,cdr3_nt
TRBJ1-6,.,TRBV6-5,few,CASRLGGKISPLHF,TGTGCCAGCAGACTGGGAGGGAAAATTTCACCCCTCCACTTT
TRBJ1-2,.,TRBV4-1,few,CASSQAGGAPYGYTF,TGCGCCAGCAGCCAAGCGGGTGGGGCCCCCTATGGCTACACCTTC
TRBJ1-4,.,TRBV6-1,.,CASSGPDTLRATNEKLFF,TGTGCCAGCAGTGGCCCGGACACCCTACGAGCAACTAATGAAAAACTGTTTTTT
TRBJ1-2,.,TRBV28,.,CASSATGILSYGYTF,TGTGCCAGCAGTGCTACAGGGATCCTGTCTTATGGCTACACCTTC
TRBJ2-2,.,TRBV27,.,CASSSRTATGELFF,TGTGCCAGCAGTAGCCGGACAGCCACCGGGGAGCTGTTTTTT
TRBJ2-5,TRBD1,TRBV12-5,.,CASGLEVSGGQETQYF,TGTGCTAGTGGTTTGGAGGTGTCAGGGGGCCAAGAGACCCAGTACTTC
TRBJ1-1,.,TRBV6-5,once,CASSYKGGGNTEAFF,TGTGCCAGCAGTTACAAGGGAGGAGGGAACACTGAAGCTTTCTTT
TRBJ1-2,.,TRBV18,.,CASSPQGNDGYTF,TGTGCCAGCTCACCGCAGGGTAACGATGGCTACACCTTC
TRBJ1-2,.,TRBV5-1,.,CASSLVTGSYGYTF,TGCGCCAGCAGCTTGGTTACAGGGAGCTATGGCTACACCTTC
TRBJ1-2,.,TRBV7-9,.,CASTRLQGSYGYTF,TGTGCCAGCACCCGACTACAGGGTTCCTATGGCTACACCTTC
TRBJ1-1,.,TRBV30,.,CAWRQGNTEAFF,TGTGCCTGGAGACAGGGAAACACTGAAGCTTTCTTT
TRBJ1-2,.,TRBV6-5,.,CASSYARFGKGGYTF,TGTGCCAGCAGTTACGCGAGGTTCGGAAAAGGAGGCTACACCTTC
TRBJ1-3,.,TRBV28,.,CASRPTRDTIYF,TGTGCCAGCAGACCGACTCGAGACACCATATATTTT
TRBJ2-2,.,TRBV29-1,.,CSVETGTITGELFF,TGCAGCGTGGAAACCGGGACAATTACCGGGGAGCTGTTTTTT
TRBJ2-1,.,TRBV6-5,.,CASSYFLPGQNNEQFF,TGTGCCAGCAGTTACTTCTTACCCGGACAGAACAATGAGCAGTTCTTC
TRBJ2-3,.,TRBV24-1,.,CATSDLQGVDTQYF,TGTGCCACCAGTGATTTGCAAGGGGTAGATACGCAGTATTTT
TRBJ2-7,TRBD1,TRBV10-1,.,CASSDGLLQGAYEQYF,TGCGCCAGCAGTGACGGCCTTTTGCAGGGGGCCTACGAGCAGTACTTC
TRBJ2-6,TRBD1,TRBV5-5,once,CASSSLPGQGAGANVLTF,TGTGCCAGCAGTTCGCTTCCGGGACAGGGGGCTGGGGCCAACGTCCTGACTTTC
TRBJ2-5,TRBD2,TRBV28,.,CASTSTAGSSGDLGTQYF,TGTGCCAGCACCAGCACAGCGGGGTCTAGCGGGGACCTGGGGACCCAGTACTTC
TRBJ2-7,.,TRBV10-3,.,CAISDESAYEQYF,TGTGCCATCAGTGACGAGTCCGCCTACGAGCAGTACTTC